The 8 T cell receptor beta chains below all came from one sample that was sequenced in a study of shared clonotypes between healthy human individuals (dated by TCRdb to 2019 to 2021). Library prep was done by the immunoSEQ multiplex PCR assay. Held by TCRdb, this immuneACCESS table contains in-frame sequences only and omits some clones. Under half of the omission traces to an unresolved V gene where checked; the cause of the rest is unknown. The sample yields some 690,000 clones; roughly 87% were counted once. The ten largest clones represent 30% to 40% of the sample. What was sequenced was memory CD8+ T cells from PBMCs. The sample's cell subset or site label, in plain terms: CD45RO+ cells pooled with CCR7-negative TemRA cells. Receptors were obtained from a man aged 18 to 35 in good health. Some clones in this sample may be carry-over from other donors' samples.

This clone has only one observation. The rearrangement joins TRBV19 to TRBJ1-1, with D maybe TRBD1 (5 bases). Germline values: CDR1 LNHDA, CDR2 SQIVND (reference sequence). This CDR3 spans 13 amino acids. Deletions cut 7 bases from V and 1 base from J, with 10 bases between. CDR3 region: CASKRGSNTEAFF. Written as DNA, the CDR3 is TGTGCCAGTAAGAGGGGCTCGAACACTGAAGCTTTCTTT.

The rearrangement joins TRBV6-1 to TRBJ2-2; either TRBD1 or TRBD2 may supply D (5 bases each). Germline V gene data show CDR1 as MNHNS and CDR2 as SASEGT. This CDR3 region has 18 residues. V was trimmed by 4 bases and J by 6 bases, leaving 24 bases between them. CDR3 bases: TGTGCCAGCAGTGTGCATGAACTAGACGGGATAGGGGCCGGGGAGCTGTTTTTT. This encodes CASSVHELDGIGAGELFF.

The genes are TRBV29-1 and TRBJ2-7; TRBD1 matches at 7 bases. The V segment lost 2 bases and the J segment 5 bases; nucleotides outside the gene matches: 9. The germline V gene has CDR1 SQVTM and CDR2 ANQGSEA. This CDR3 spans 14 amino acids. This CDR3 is CSVEQGELFNEQYF. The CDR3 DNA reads TGCAGCGTTGAACAGGGGGAGCTCTTCAACGAGCAGTACTTC.

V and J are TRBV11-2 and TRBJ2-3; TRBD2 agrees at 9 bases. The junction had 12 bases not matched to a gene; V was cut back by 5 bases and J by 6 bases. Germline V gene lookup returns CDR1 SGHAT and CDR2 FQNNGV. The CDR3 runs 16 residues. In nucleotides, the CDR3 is TGTGCCAGCAGCCTCGGGACTAGCCCTCCTGTGGATACGCAGTATTTT. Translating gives CASSLGTSPPVDTQYF.

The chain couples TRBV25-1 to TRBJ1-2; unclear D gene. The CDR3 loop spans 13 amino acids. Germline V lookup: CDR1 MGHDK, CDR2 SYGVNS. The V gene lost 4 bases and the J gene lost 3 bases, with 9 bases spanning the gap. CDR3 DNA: TGTGCCAGCAGTGCAACGGCCTACTATGGCTACACCTTC. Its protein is CASSATAYYGYTF.

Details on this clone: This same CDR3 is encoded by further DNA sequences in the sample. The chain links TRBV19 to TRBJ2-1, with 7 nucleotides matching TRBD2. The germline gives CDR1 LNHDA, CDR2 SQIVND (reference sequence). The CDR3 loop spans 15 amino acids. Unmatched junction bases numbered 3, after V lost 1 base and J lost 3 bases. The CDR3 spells CASSIAGGSYNEQFF. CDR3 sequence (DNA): TGTGCCAGTAGTATAGCGGGCGGGAGCTACAATGAGCAGTTCTTC.

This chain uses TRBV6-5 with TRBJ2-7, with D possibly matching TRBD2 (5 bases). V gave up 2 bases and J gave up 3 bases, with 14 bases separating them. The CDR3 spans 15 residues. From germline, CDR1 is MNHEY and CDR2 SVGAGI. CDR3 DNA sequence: TGTGCCAGCAGTTACAGTGGCGGGTTCAACTACGAGCAGTACTTC. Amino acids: CASSYSGGFNYEQYF.

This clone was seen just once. The CDR3 reads CASSPWAGGADNEQFF. In DNA, the CDR3 is TGTGCCAGCAGCCCATGGGCGGGAGGAGCCGACAATGAGCAGTTCTTC. The rearrangement joins TRBV9 to TRBJ2-1; 8 positions match TRBD2. V dropped 4 bases and J dropped 5; count of bases not matched to a gene: 11. The CDR3 is made up of 16 amino acids. The germline V gene has CDR1 SGDLS and CDR2 YYNGEE.